This passage covers 17 T cell receptor beta chains from one sample sequenced in a study of cytomegalovirus exposure and HLA in healthy donors. Sequencing was performed with immunoSEQ multiplex PCR; in TCRdb, only in-frame clones are kept and a portion is missing. Of 35,000 to 50,000 clones listed, approximately 93% are singletons. What was sequenced was PBMCs. The receptors come from a woman aged 18-35 years in good health and CMV-seronegative.

The chain recombines TRBV30 with TRBJ1-1; tentative D call: TRBD1 (6 bases). Germline lookup yields CDR1 GTSNPN and CDR2 SVGIG (reference sequence). Between the trimmed V and J ends, which lost 1 base and 1 base, there was a span of 7 bases. The CDR3 runs 13 residues. CDR3 sequence reads: CAWSAQGNTEAFF. DNA of the CDR3: TGTGCCTGGAGTGCACAGGGGAACACTGAAGCTTTCTTT.

The chain links TRBV25-1 to TRBJ2-3; a weak D match, TRBD1 (5 bases). CDR1 and CDR2 (germline): MGHDK, SYGVNS. This CDR3 has 15 amino acids. Trimming stripped 4 bases from V and 4 bases from J, with 15 bases between. The CDR3 nucleotides read TGTGCCAGCAGTGGAAGGGCAGGGCTACCAGATACGCAGTATTTT. Protein: CASSGRAGLPDTQYF.

The chain couples TRBV5-1 to TRBJ2-7; 11 bases agree with TRBD2. V trimming: 0 bases; J trimming: 3 bases; junction bases outside the gene matches: 8. The CDR3 length is 17 residues. Looked up from germline, CDR1 is SGHRS and CDR2 is YFSETQ. In DNA, the CDR3 is TGCGCCAGCAGCTTGGGTGTTAGGGGACTAGCGGTCTACGAGCAGTACTTC. It is translated as CASSLGVRGLAVYEQYF.

The gene calls are TRBV7-2 and TRBJ1-3; 7 bases align to TRBD1. The germline CDR1 and CDR2 sequences are SGHTA and FQGNSA. Losses at the gene ends were 6 bases for V and 0 bases for J; bases not matched to a gene: 5. The length of the CDR3 is 15 residues. The CDR3 region is CASSSGTASGNTIYF. The DNA for the CDR3 is TGTGCCAGCAGTTCCGGGACAGCCTCTGGAAACACCATATATTTT.

The chain recombines TRBV27 with TRBJ1-2, with a tentative D call TRBD1 (5 bases). The CDR3 runs 13 residues. Germline CDR1 MNHEY, CDR2 SMNVEV (reference sequence). V was pared by 6 bases and J by 3 bases, with 11 bases between. CDR3: CASRRGRDYGYTF. The CDR3 bases are TGTGCCAGCAGGCGGGGGAGGGACTATGGCTACACCTTC.

The rearrangement links TRBV28 to TRBJ1-1, with a tentative D call TRBD1 (6 bases). Per germline, CDR1 MDHEN and CDR2 SYDVKM. With 6 bases removed from V and 8 bases from J, the gap between germline ends came to 25 bases. This CDR3 comprises 16 residues. The CDR3 protein is CASRSSGGAARGEAFF. The CDR3 nucleotides are TGTGCCAGCAGATCCTCGGGAGGGGCGGCAAGGGGGGAAGCTTTCTTT.

In this sample, this clone turned up once. CDR3 coding DNA: TGTGCCAGCAGTTGGGGGACTCCCTCCGAGCAGTACTTC. Amino acids: CASSWGTPSEQYF. This sequence joins TRBV5-6 and TRBJ2-7, with D perhaps TRBD2 (6 bases). The CDR3 covers 13 residues. Trimming cost V 5 bases and J 6 bases, with 15 bases left between them. In germline, CDR1 is SGHDT, CDR2 YYEEEE.

The rearrangement joins TRBV6-5 to TRBJ2-3; maybe TRBD1 (6 bases). V gave up 4 bases and J gave up 1 base, with 12 bases separating them. Germline CDR1 is MNHEY and CDR2 is SVGAGI. The CDR3 consists of 15 residues. The CDR3 region is CASSFRDTGTDTQYF. Written as DNA, the CDR3 is TGTGCCAGCAGTTTCCGGGACACCGGCACAGATACGCAGTATTTT.

V is TRBV7-3 and J is TRBJ2-5; D might be TRBD1 (6 bases). The germline CDR1 and CDR2 sequences are SGHTA and FQGTGA. The CDR3 is 15 amino acids. The germline V and J ends were trimmed by 5 bases and 2 bases, with 15 bases remaining between them. The CDR3, as DNA: TGTGCCAGCAGCAGAACGGGACAAATACAAGAGACCCAGTACTTC. Protein sequence: CASSRTGQIQETQYF.

The chain couples TRBV25-1 to TRBJ2-5; 9 nucleotides line up with TRBD1. The junction had 6 bases not matched to a gene; V was cut back by 5 bases and J by 5 bases. The CDR3 runs to 14 residues. Germline loops: CDR1 MGHDK, CDR2 SYGVNS. The CDR3 DNA reads TGTGCCAGCAGTACACAGGGGGCGGGGGAGACCCAGTACTTC. This gives the protein CASSTQGAGETQYF.

This chain links TRBV30 with TRBJ1-4; TRBD1 might be the D (6 bases). Between the trimmed V and J ends, which lost 0 bases and 7 bases, there was a span of 12 bases. This CDR3 is 14 amino acids long. Germline CDR1 GTSNPN, CDR2 SVGIG (reference sequence). The CDR3 protein is CAWSVRGGLEKLFF. Written as DNA, the CDR3 is TGTGCCTGGAGTGTAAGGGGGGGACTTGAAAAACTGTTTTTT.

The genes are TRBV10-3 and TRBJ1-2; TRBD1 matches 8 bases. Germline V lookup: CDR1 ENHRY, CDR2 SYGVKD. The length of the CDR3 is 16 residues. With 2 bases clipped from V and 0 bases from J, the junction kept 5 bases outside the gene matches. DNA of the CDR3: TGTGCCATCAGTGAGCGGACAGGGACCTCTAACTATGGCTACACCTTC. Protein sequence: CAISERTGTSNYGYTF.

This clone occurred once. The chain uses TRBV5-1 and TRBJ1-2; D possibly corresponds to TRBD1 (5 bases). CDR1 is SGHRS and CDR2 is YFSETQ in the germline V gene. This CDR3 is built from 15 residues. V dropped 4 bases and J dropped 0 bases, with 13 bases sitting between them. The CDR3 region is CASSPGGATNYGYTF. CDR3 DNA sequence: TGCGCCAGCAGCCCGGGTGGGGCCACTAACTATGGCTACACCTTC.

The genes are TRBV7-9 and TRBJ2-3; 10 bases map to TRBD2. With V trimmed by 5 bases and J by 2 bases, 7 bases remained unmatched. This CDR3 spans 16 amino acids. The germline V gene encodes CDR1 SEHNR and CDR2 FQNEAQ (reference sequence). The CDR3 coding sequence is TGTGCCAGCAGCCCAACTAGCGGGGTTAACACAGATACGCAGTATTTT. As protein: CASSPTSGVNTDTQYF. The full variable domain, in which reference TRBV7-9 and TRBJ2-3 provide the parts outside the CDR3, is DTGVSQNPRHKITKRGQNVTFRCDPISEHNRLYWYRQTLGQGPEFLTYFQNEAQLEKSRLLSDRFSAERPKGSFSTLEIQRTEQGDSAMYLCASSPTSGVNTDTQYFGPGTRLTVL.

The chain recombines TRBV5-8 with TRBJ2-1; D may be TRBD2 (5 bases). In germline, CDR1 is SGHTS, CDR2 YDEGEE. The CDR3 spans 15 residues. Trimming removed 0 bases at V and 7 bases at J, with 14 bases between. CDR3 region: CASSLEGRSVNEQFF. The CDR3 coding sequence is TGTGCCAGCAGCTTGGAAGGTCGTAGCGTGAATGAGCAGTTCTTC.

The chain uses TRBV30 and TRBJ1-5; tentative D call: TRBD1 (6 bases). Germline V gene data show CDR1 as GTSNPN and CDR2 as SVGIG (reference sequence). This CDR3 spans 13 amino acids. Trimming took off 4 bases at V and 7 bases at J, with 14 bases between the two ends. This chain's CDR3 is CAWTGVTGQPQHF. CDR3 bases: TGTGCCTGGACAGGGGTAACAGGGCAGCCCCAGCATTTT.

This chain joins TRBV6-1 and TRBJ2-2, with D unclear. The CDR3 spans 15 residues. Germline assignment: CDR1 MNHNS and CDR2 SASEGT. The germline V and J ends were trimmed by 5 bases and 4 bases, with 14 bases remaining between them. The CDR3 loop is CASSRDPPGTGELFF. CDR3 sequence (DNA): TGTGCCAGCAGTCGAGACCCGCCGGGCACCGGGGAGCTGTTTTTT.